This T cell receptor beta chain was sequenced in a study of T-cell reconstitution after alpha-beta-depleted transplantation in children. TCRbeta library construction was performed incorporating unique molecular identifiers. Via MiXCR, TCRdb re-called the PCR reads, giving one row per CDR3 protein. The data hold approximately 240,000 distinct CDR3 sequences, with 9% to 10% observed a single time. V lost 1 base to trimming and J lost 9 bases; unmatched junction nucleotides: 1. The length of the CDR3 is 13 residues. Germline-derived CDR1 and CDR2 are DFQATT and SNEGSKA (reference sequence). This clonotype was detected ten times or more.

The chain joins TRBV20-1 to TRBJ2-7, with TRBD2 matching 15 bases. The specimen comprised PBMCs from the stem cell graft donor, sampled from the stem cell graft. This TCR derives from a human donor who donated a stem cell graft to a child with SCID. The CDR3 DNA sequence: TGCAGTGCTAGAGCGGGACTAGCGGGGGGGCAGTACTTC. It encodes CSARAGLAGGQYF.